Listed here are 28 T cell receptor beta chains from one sample, sequenced in a study of blood T cell repertoires in COVID-19. Measured with immunoSEQ multiplex PCR; TCRdb has only the in-frame clones, and not every one. In the table there are about 120,000 clones, 78% of which are singletons. Source material: peripheral blood. All receptors derive from a man between 65 and 85 years old with acute or convalescent COVID-19.

The chain has TRBV27 and TRBJ1-2; D is undetermined. The CDR3 covers 13 residues. V was pared by 1 base and J by 8 bases, with 11 bases between. Germline V gene lookup returns CDR1 MNHEY and CDR2 SMNVEV (reference sequence). CDR3 sequence: CASSLFGREGYTF. As DNA, the CDR3 is TGTGCCAGCAGTTTATTCGGTAGGGAGGGCTACACCTTC.

This chain links TRBV18 with TRBJ1-5; tentative D call: TRBD1 (6 bases). Germline V gene lookup returns CDR1 KGHSH and CDR2 LQKENI. Trimming left V 4 bases short and J 5 bases short, with 9 bases between. The CDR3 length is 13 residues. CDR3 sequence reads: CASSRDNDQPQHF. CDR3 DNA sequence: TGTGCCAGCTCACGGGACAATGATCAGCCCCAGCATTTT.

The chain has TRBV10-3 and TRBJ1-1; the D is unclear. This CDR3 region has 14 residues. Germline assignment: CDR1 ENHRY and CDR2 SYGVKD. V lost 3 bases, J lost 0 bases, and 8 bases lay in between. The CDR3 coding sequence is TGTGCCATCAGTGAAATGGGCGTGAACACTGAAGCTTTCTTT. Its protein product is CAISEMGVNTEAFF.

This sequence joins TRBV4-3 and TRBJ1-2, with 8 positions matching TRBD1. The trim removed 3 bases at V and 8 bases at J, leaving 14 bases unmatched. In germline, CDR1 is LGHNA, CDR2 YSLEER. The CDR3 has 16 residues. CDR3 loop: CASSHTMDREAGGYTF. As DNA, the CDR3 is TGCGCCAGCAGCCACACTATGGACAGGGAGGCGGGCGGCTACACCTTC.

The chain uses TRBV9 and TRBJ2-1; possibly TRBD2 for D (6 bases). CDR1 SGDLS and CDR2 YYNGEE come from the germline V gene. Trimming took off 1 base at V and 2 bases at J, with 10 bases between the two ends. The CDR3 is 15 amino acids. Written as DNA, the CDR3 is TGTGCCAGCAGCGTAAGGAGGGCTGCCTACAATGAGCAGTTCTTC. It yields the protein CASSVRRAAYNEQFF.

In this sample, this clone turned up once. The V and J genes are TRBV5-1 and TRBJ2-2; a possible D gene is TRBD2 (6 bases). Germline V gene data show CDR1 as SGHRS and CDR2 as YFSETQ. The CDR3 extends over 15 amino acids. The ends were cut back, 4 bases at V and 4 bases at J, with 14 bases in the middle. The chain's CDR3 is CASSRDGTFTGELFF. DNA for the CDR3: TGCGCCAGCAGCCGTGACGGGACTTTCACCGGGGAGCTGTTTTTT.

In DNA form, the CDR3 reads TGCGCCAGCAGAGGCAGGCCCACTGAAGCTTTCTTT. Translating gives CASRGRPTEAFF. The chain couples TRBV5-1 to TRBJ1-1; D gene uncertain. The V end was cut by 5 bases, the J end by 4 bases, with 9 bases between. This CDR3 is 12 amino acids long. The germline gives CDR1 SGHRS, CDR2 YFSETQ.

The genes are TRBV5-1 and TRBJ1-1, with 8 nucleotides matching TRBD1. The CDR3 loop spans 14 amino acids. Trimming at V came to 2 bases and at J to 4 bases, leaving 4 bases not matched to a gene. The V gene's germline CDR1 is SGHRS and CDR2 YFSETQ. CDR3 amino acids: CASSFRQGATEAFF. The DNA of the CDR3 is TGCGCCAGCAGCTTCAGGCAGGGGGCCACTGAAGCTTTCTTT.

CDR3 nucleotide sequence: TGTGCCAGCACCATGCGGATTAGGGGAAGTCCCAAAAACATTCAGTACTTC. Translation: CASTMRIRGSPKNIQYF. The rearrangement links TRBV2 to TRBJ2-4, with D perhaps matching TRBD1 (5 bases). Trimming took off 7 bases at V and 2 bases at J, with 21 bases between the two ends. CDR1 SNHLY and CDR2 FYNNEI come from the germline V gene. The CDR3 totals 17 residues.

The CDR3 sequence: CAWIRFNYNEQFF. Written as DNA, the CDR3 is TGTGCCTGGATACGGTTTAACTACAATGAGCAGTTCTTC. The chain has TRBV30 and TRBJ2-1; unclear D gene. In germline, CDR1 is GTSNPN, CDR2 SVGIG (reference sequence). Trimming cost V 4 bases and J 3 bases, with 10 bases left between them. This CDR3 comprises 13 residues.

V gene TRBV2 combines with J gene TRBJ2-3, with 7 nucleotides matching TRBD2. Germline CDR1 and CDR2: SNHLY and FYNNEI. The ends lost 4 bases at V and 2 bases at J; junction bases unmatched: 3. The CDR3 loop spans 14 amino acids. CDR3 in DNA: TGTGCCAGCAGTGGCCTAGCGGACACAGATACGCAGTATTTT. Residues: CASSGLADTDTQYF.

The V and J genes are TRBV29-1 and TRBJ1-1; the D gene is possibly TRBD1 (5 bases). The V gene's germline CDR1 is SQVTM and CDR2 ANQGSEA. Trimming took 7 bases from V and 0 from J, leaving 18 bases between them. The CDR3 runs to 15 residues. CDR3 loop: CSAPGEGPLNTEAFF. CDR3 sequence (DNA): TGCAGCGCCCCCGGGGAGGGGCCCTTGAACACTGAAGCTTTCTTT.

The chain uses TRBV19 and TRBJ1-1, with D uncertain. From germline, CDR1 is LNHDA and CDR2 SQIVND (reference sequence). Trimming shortened V by 7 bases and J by 4 bases, and 16 bases separated the two germline ends. This CDR3 is 14 amino acids long. The CDR3 sequence: CASKLGSWGTEAFF. The CDR3 bases are TGTGCCAGTAAGTTGGGGAGTTGGGGCACTGAAGCTTTCTTT.

V and J are TRBV7-9 and TRBJ2-3; TRBD1 agrees at 9 bases. Germline CDR1 is SEHNR and CDR2 is FQNEAQ (reference sequence). The junction had 8 bases not matched to a gene; V was cut back by 5 bases and J by 2 bases. The CDR3 runs 16 residues. In DNA form, the CDR3 reads TGTGCCAGCAGCCGTAGGACAGGGGCAACCACAGATACGCAGTATTTT. Protein: CASSRRTGATTDTQYF.

This clone showed up just once. The V and J genes are TRBV2 and TRBJ2-1, with 10 positions matching TRBD2. The CDR3 consists of 12 residues. Per the germline V gene, CDR1 is SNHLY and CDR2 is FYNNEI. The junction had 2 bases not matched to a gene; V was cut back by 2 bases and J by 13 bases. The CDR3 DNA follows: TGTGCCAGCAGTGAAATAGCGGGGGGTCAGTTCTTC. Protein sequence: CASSEIAGGQFF.

The V and J genes are TRBV2 and TRBJ2-5; D is perhaps TRBD1 (5 bases). CDR3 length: 12 residues. The ends were cut back, 10 bases at V and 0 bases at J, with 9 bases in the middle. Germline V gene lookup returns CDR1 SNHLY and CDR2 FYNNEI. The DNA of the CDR3 is TGTGCCAACGACAGATACCAAGAGACCCAGTACTTC. It encodes CANDRYQETQYF.

This clone turned up a few times. The gene calls are TRBV7-2 and TRBJ1-5, with TRBD1 matching 7 bases. V was clipped by 3 bases and J by 3 bases; unmatched bases: 2. There are 14 residues in the CDR3. Per germline, CDR1 SGHTA and CDR2 FQGNSA. The DNA for the CDR3 is TGTGCCAGCAGCTTGGACAGGCACAATCAGCCCCAGCATTTT. Its translation is CASSLDRHNQPQHF.

This rearrangement joins TRBV12-3 or TRBV12-4 to TRBJ2-7; no definite D call. This CDR3 is 11 amino acids long. V dropped 6 bases and J dropped 5 bases, with 8 bases sitting between them. CDR3 nucleotides: TGTGCCAGCAGCCCCCGGGACGAGCAGTACTTC. Its protein product is CASSPRDEQYF.

The chain links TRBV6-5 to TRBJ2-7; D may be TRBD1 (5 bases). CDR1 is MNHEY, CDR2 SVGAGI, per germline. V lost 2 bases to trimming and J lost 1 base, with 12 bases between them. The CDR3 is 15 amino acids. The CDR3 reads CASSYRWPGSYEQYF. The DNA of the CDR3 is TGTGCCAGCAGTTACCGGTGGCCAGGGTCCTACGAGCAGTACTTC.

This clone was found once. The J gene is TRBJ2-2, the V gene TRBV6-2 or TRBV6-3, with TRBD2 matching over 9 bases. Germline V gene lookup returns CDR1 MNHEY and CDR2 SVGEGT. CDR3 length equals 18 residues. Unmatched junction bases numbered 13, after V lost 4 bases and J lost 4 bases. The CDR3 is CASSSPPRLAGATGELFF. The CDR3 nucleotides are TGTGCCAGCAGTTCCCCCCCTCGGTTAGCGGGGGCCACCGGGGAGCTGTTTTTT.

This chain connects TRBV27 to TRBJ2-5; TRBD1 matches at 8 bases. The CDR3 is 17 amino acids. V shed 5 bases, J shed 0 bases, and the junction held 11 bases outside the gene matches. The germline gives CDR1 MNHEY, CDR2 SMNVEV (reference sequence). CDR3 loop: CASSPRTGNRYQETQYF. The CDR3 nucleotides read TGTGCCAGCAGTCCCCGGACAGGGAATCGGTACCAAGAGACCCAGTACTTC.

The V call is TRBV4-3, the J call TRBJ1-6, with D possibly matching TRBD1 (5 bases). The CDR3 extends over 16 amino acids. In germline, CDR1 is LGHNA, CDR2 YSLEER. V dropped 0 bases and J dropped 6 bases, with 12 bases sitting between them. In DNA, the CDR3 is TGCGCCAGCAGCCAAGATCCCCAGGGAGGTAATTCACCCCTCCACTTT. Its translation is CASSQDPQGGNSPLHF.

V usage is TRBV30 and J usage is TRBJ1-1; D is undetermined. Germline assignment: CDR1 GTSNPN and CDR2 SVGIG (reference sequence). CDR3 length: 16 amino acids. Between the trimmed V and J ends, which lost 2 bases and 0 bases, there was a span of 16 bases. CDR3 protein: CAWSPNTVPMNTEAFF. In DNA form, the CDR3 reads TGTGCCTGGAGTCCGAACACCGTCCCCATGAACACTGAAGCTTTCTTT.

This clone came up a few times. The rearrangement links TRBV9 to TRBJ2-5; TRBD2 agrees at 11 bases. The CDR3 extends over 15 amino acids. The junction had 5 bases not matched to a gene; V was cut back by 2 bases and J by 5 bases. CDR1 is SGDLS and CDR2 is YYNGEE in the germline V gene. The CDR3 here is CASSVLAGGGETQYF. The CDR3 DNA follows: TGTGCCAGCAGCGTGCTAGCGGGGGGTGGGGAGACCCAGTACTTC.

V and J are TRBV7-8 and TRBJ1-1; TRBD1 aligns across 10 bases. The CDR3 spans 15 residues. V shed 4 bases, J shed 1 base, and the junction held 3 bases outside the gene matches. CDR1 and CDR2 (germline): SGHVS, FQNEAQ. The CDR3 reads CASSSGQGGNTEAFF. The CDR3 DNA is TGTGCCAGCAGCTCAGGACAGGGGGGGAACACTGAAGCTTTCTTT.

The chain couples TRBV15 to TRBJ2-5; 11 bases agree with TRBD2. The CDR3 runs 15 residues. Germline V gene sequence: CDR1 LNHNV, CDR2 YYDKDF (reference sequence). The V segment lost 3 bases and the J segment 5 bases; nucleotides outside the gene matches: 5. CDR3 in DNA: TGTGCCACCAGCAGCCGACTAGCGGGGCGCGAGACCCAGTACTTC. It yields the protein CATSSRLAGRETQYF.

This chain connects TRBV27 to TRBJ1-6; no clear D. Germline CDR1 reads MNHEY; CDR2 reads SMNVEV (reference sequence). This CDR3 is 15 amino acids long. The V gene lost 5 bases and the J gene lost 6 bases, with 14 bases spanning the gap. DNA of the CDR3: TGTGCCAGCAGTCCACAGTTCCCCGGTAATTCACCCCTCCACTTT. Translated: CASSPQFPGNSPLHF.

This chain joins TRBV7-9 and TRBJ2-7; D gene ambiguous. CDR1 is SEHNR, CDR2 FQNEAQ, per germline (reference sequence). The V end lost 3 bases, the J end lost 1 base, and 4 bases lay between the germline ends. The CDR3 extends over 12 amino acids. The CDR3 sequence is CASSLTSYEQYF. The CDR3 DNA sequence: TGTGCCAGCAGCTTGACATCCTACGAGCAGTACTTC.